One T cell receptor beta chain is described in this entry. Clones were read by immunoSEQ multiplex PCR, and TCRdb kept only the in-frame ones, dropping some. In the table there are about 62,000 clones, 70% to 90% of which are singletons. The sample is drawn from a study of technical replicates of blood from a handful of donors. The germline V gene has CDR1 MNHEY and CDR2 SVGAGI. V was clipped by 2 bases and J by 2 bases; unmatched bases: 6. The CDR3 is 15 amino acids. Sequences were obtained from PBMCs. The origin of this receptor is a human donor in good health. Some clones in this sample may be carry-over from other donors' samples. The V call is TRBV6-5, the J call TRBJ2-7, with 7 bases lining up with TRBD1. This chain's CDR3 is CASSYQLGGPYEQYF. The CDR3 bases are TGTGCCAGCAGTTACCAATTAGGGGGCCCCTACGAGCAGTACTTC.